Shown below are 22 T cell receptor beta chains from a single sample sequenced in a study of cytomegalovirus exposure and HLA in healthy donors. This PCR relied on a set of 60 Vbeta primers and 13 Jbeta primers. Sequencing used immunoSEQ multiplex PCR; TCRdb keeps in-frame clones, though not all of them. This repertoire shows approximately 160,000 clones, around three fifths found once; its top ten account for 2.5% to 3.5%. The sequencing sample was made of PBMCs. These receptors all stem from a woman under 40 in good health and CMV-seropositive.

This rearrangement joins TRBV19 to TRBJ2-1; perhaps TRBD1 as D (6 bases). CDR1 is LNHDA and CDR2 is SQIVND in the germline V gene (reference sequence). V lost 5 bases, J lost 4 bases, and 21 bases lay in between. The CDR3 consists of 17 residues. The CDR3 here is CASSVLTDWGPYNEQFF. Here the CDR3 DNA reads TGTGCCAGTAGTGTATTAACGGACTGGGGGCCTTACAATGAGCAGTTCTTC.

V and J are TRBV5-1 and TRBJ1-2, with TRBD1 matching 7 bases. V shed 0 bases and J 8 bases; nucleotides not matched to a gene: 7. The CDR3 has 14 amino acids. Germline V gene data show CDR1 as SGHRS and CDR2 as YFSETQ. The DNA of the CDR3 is TGCGCCAGCAGCTTGGCGTCCCAGGGGGGAGGCTACACCTTC. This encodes CASSLASQGGGYTF. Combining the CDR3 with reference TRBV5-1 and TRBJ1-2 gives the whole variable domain KAGVTQTPRYLIKTRGQQVTLSCSPISGHRSVSWYQQTPGQGLQFLFEYFSETQRNKGNFPGRFSGRQFSNSRSEMNVSTLELGDSALYLCASSLASQGGGYTFGSGTRLTVV.

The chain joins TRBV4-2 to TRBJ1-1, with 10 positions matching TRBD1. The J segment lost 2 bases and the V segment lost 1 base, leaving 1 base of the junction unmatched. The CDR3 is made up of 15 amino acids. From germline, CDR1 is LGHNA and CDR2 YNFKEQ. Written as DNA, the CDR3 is TGTGCCAGCAGCCAAGTGACAGGGGGCAACACTGAAGCTTTCTTT. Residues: CASSQVTGGNTEAFF.

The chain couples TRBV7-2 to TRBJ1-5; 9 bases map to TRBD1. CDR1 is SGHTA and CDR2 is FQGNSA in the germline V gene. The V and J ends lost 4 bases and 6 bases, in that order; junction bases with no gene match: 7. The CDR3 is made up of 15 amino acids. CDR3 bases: TGTGCCAGCAGCTCATATACAGGGGGCAGTCAGCCCCAGCATTTT. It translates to CASSSYTGGSQPQHF.

The CDR3 here is CASSWTGNTGELFF. DNA of the CDR3: TGTGCCAGCAGCTGGACAGGGAACACCGGGGAGCTGTTTTTT. The chain carries TRBV6-4 and TRBJ2-2; the match to TRBD1 covers 7 bases. Trimming removed 6 bases from V and 1 base from J; junction bases left unmatched: 2. CDR1 is MRHNA, CDR2 SNTAGT, per germline. The CDR3 runs to 14 residues.

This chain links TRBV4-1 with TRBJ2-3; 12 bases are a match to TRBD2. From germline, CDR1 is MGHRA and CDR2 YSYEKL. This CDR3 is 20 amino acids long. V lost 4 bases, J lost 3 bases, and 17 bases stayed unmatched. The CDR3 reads CASSPIGLAGRPRGTDTQYF. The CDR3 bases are TGCGCCAGCAGCCCCATCGGACTAGCGGGGAGGCCCCGGGGAACAGATACGCAGTATTTT.

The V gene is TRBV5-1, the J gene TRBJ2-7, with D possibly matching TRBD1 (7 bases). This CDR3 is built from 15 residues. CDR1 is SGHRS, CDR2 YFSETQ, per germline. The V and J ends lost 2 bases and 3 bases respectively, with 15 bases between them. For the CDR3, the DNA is TGCGCCAGCAGCTTTGGGGGGACAGTGAGCTACGAGCAGTACTTC. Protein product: CASSFGGTVSYEQYF.

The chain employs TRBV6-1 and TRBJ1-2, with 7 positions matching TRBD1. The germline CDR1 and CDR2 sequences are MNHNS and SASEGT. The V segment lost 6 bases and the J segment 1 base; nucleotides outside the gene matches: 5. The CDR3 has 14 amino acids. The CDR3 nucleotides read TGTGCCAGCAGGGCGGGACAGAGTAACTATGGCTACACCTTC. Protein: CASRAGQSNYGYTF.

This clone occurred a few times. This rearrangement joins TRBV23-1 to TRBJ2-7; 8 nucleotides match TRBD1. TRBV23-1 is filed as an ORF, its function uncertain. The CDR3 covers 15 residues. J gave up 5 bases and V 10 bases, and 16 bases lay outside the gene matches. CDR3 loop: CAIQKTPGQEDEQYF. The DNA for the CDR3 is TGCGCCATCCAGAAAACTCCGGGACAGGAGGACGAGCAGTACTTC.

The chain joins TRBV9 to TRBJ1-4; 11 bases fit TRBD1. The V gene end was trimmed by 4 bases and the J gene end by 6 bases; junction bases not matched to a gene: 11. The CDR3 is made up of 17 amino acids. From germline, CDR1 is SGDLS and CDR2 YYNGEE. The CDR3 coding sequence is TGTGCCAGCAGCCTCAAGGACAGGGGGCTGAAAGATGAAAAACTGTTTTTT. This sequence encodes CASSLKDRGLKDEKLFF.

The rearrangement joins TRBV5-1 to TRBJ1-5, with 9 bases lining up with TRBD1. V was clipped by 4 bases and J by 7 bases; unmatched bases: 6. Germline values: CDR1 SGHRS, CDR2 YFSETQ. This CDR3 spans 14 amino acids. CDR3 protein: CASSPQGAGQPQHF. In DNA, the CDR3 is TGCGCCAGCAGCCCACAGGGGGCAGGCCAGCCCCAGCATTTT.

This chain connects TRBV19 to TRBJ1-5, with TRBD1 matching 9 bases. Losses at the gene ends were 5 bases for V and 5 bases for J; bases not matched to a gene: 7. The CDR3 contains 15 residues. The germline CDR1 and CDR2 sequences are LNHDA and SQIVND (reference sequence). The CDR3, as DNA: TGTGCCAGTAGTCTTGGGACAGGGTACGATCAGCCCCAGCATTTT. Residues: CASSLGTGYDQPQHF. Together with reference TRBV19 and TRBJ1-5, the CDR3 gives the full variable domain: DGGITQSPKYLFRKEGQNVTLSCEQNLNHDAMYWYRQDPGQGLRLIYYSQIVNDFQKGDIAEGYSVSREKKESFPLTVTSAQKNPTAFYLCASSLGTGYDQPQHFGDGTRLSIL.

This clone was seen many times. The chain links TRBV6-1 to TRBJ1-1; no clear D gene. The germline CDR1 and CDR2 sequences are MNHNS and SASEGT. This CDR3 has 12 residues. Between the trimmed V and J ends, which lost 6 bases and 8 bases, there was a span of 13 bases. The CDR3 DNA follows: TGTGCCAGCAGGGAACCTCCTCTGGAAGCTTTCTTT. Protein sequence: CASREPPLEAFF.

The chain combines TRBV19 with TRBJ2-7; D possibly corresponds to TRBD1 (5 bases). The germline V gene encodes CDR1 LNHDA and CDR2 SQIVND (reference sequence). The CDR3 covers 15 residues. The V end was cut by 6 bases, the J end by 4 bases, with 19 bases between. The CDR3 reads CASSHPSDSVYEQYF. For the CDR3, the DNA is TGTGCCAGTAGCCACCCGTCCGACAGCGTATACGAGCAGTACTTC.

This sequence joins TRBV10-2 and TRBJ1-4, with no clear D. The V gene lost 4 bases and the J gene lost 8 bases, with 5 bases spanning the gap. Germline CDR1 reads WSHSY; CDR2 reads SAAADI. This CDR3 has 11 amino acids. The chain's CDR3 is CASSVSEKLFF. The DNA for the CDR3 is TGCGCCAGCAGTGTTTCGGAAAAACTGTTTTTT.

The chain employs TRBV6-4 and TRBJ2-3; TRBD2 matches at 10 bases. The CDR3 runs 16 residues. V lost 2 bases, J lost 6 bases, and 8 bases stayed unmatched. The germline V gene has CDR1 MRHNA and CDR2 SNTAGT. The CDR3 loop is CASSDEAGGPSDTQYF. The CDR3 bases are TGTGCCAGCAGTGACGAAGCGGGAGGGCCATCGGATACGCAGTATTTT.

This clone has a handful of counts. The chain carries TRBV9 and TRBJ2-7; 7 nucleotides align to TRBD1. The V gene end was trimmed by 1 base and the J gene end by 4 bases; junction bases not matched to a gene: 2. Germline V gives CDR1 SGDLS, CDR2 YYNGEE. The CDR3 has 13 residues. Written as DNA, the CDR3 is TGTGCCAGCAGCGTACCAGGGGGTTACGAGCAGTACTTC. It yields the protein CASSVPGGYEQYF.

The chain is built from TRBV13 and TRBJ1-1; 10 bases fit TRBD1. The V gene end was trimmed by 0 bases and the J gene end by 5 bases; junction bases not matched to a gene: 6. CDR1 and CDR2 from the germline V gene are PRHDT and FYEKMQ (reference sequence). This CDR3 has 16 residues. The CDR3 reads CASSLGTGGRGTEAFF. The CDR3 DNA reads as TGTGCCAGCAGCTTAGGGACAGGGGGCCGAGGGACTGAAGCTTTCTTT.

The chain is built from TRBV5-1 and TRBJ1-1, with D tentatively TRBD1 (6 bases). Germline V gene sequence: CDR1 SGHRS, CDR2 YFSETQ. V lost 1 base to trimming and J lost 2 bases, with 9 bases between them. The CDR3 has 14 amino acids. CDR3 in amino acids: CASSLRQANTEAFF. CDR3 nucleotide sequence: TGCGCCAGCAGCTTGCGACAGGCTAACACTGAAGCTTTCTTT.

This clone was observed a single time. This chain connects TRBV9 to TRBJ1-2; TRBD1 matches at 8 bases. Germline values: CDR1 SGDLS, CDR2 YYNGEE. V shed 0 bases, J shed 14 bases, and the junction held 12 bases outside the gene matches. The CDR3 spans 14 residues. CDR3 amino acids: CASSVGGLLGQETF. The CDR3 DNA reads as TGTGCCAGCAGCGTAGGAGGACTCTTGGGACAGGAGACCTTC. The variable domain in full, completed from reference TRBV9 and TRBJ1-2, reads DSGVTQTPKHLITATGQRVTLRCSPRSGDLSVYWYQQSLDQGLQFLIQYYNGEERAKGNILERFSAQQFPDLHSELNLSSLELGDSALYFCASSVGGLLGQETFGSGTRLTVV.

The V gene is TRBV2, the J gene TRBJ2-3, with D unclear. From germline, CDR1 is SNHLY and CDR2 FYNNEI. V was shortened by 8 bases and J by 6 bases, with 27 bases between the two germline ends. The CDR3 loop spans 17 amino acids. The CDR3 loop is CASCRDLDSNLRDTQYF. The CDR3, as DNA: TGTGCCAGCTGTAGAGATCTAGACTCCAACTTAAGGGATACGCAGTATTTT.

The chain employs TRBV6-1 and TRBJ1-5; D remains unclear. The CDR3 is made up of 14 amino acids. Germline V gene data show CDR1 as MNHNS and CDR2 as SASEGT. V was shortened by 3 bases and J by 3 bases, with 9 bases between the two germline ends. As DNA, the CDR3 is TGTGCCAGCAGTGAGTGGGAGCCCAATCAGCCCCAGCATTTT. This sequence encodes CASSEWEPNQPQHF.